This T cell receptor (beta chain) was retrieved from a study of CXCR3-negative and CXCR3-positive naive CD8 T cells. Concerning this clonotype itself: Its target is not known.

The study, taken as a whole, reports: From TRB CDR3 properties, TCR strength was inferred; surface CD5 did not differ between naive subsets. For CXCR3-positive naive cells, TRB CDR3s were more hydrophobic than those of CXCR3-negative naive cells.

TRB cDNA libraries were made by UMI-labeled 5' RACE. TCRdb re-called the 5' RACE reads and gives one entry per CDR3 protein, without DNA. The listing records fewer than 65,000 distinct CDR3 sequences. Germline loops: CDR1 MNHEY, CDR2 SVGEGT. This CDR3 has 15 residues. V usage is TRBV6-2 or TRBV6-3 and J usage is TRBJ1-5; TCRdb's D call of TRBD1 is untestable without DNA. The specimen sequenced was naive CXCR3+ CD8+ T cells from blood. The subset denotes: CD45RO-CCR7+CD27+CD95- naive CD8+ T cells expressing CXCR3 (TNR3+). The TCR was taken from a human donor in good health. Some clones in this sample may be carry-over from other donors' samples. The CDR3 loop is CASSRWDSINQPQHF.